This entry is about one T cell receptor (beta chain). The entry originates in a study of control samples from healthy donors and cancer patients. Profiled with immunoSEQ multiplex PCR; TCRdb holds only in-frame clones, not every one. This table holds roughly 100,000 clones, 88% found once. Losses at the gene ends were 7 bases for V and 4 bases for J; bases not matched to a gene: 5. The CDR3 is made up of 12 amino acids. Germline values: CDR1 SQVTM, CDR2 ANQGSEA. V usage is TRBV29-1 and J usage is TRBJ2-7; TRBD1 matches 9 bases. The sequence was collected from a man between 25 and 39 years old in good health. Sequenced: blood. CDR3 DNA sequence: TGCAGCGCATCGGGACAGGGATACGAGCAGTACTTC. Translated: CSASGQGYEQYF.